The clone carrying this T cell receptor (beta chain) appeared a few times. No antigen is known for it. This sample is drawn from a study of beta chain features in type 1 diabetes. Study-wide background: Patient and healthy donor groups were alike in age, gender and cell yields.

Overall study results and limits: Moderately but significantly shorter TCRB CDR3s were found in Type 1 diabetes patients in all four CD4+ subsets. Naive, central memory and Treg TCRB repertoires appeared more alike in patients than in healthy donors.

Cell sorting via CD45RO/CCR7/CD25/CD127/CD95/CD27 was performed to obtain CD4+ naive, central memory, regulatory and stem cell-like memory cells. Expressed TCRB transcripts were sequenced because the isolated RNA had all been reverse transcribed beforehand. The repertoire was sequenced with immunoSEQ multiplex PCR; TCRdb's copy has only in-frame clones and lacks some. Of 150,000 or so clones in the sample, roughly 8% are singletons; the top ten hold approximately 0.54%. Germline lookup yields CDR1 SGHNT and CDR2 YENEEA. V was shortened by 7 bases and J by 4 bases, with 10 bases between the two germline ends. The CDR3 is 13 residues long.

The sample was central memory CD4+ T cells from blood. The rearrangement joins TRBV11-3 to TRBJ2-2; D ambiguous. The sequence was obtained from a woman under 30 with type 1 diabetes. In nucleotides, the CDR3 is TGTGCCAGCACCCCCGCGATCACCGGGGAGCTGTTTTTT. Protein sequence: CASTPAITGELFF.